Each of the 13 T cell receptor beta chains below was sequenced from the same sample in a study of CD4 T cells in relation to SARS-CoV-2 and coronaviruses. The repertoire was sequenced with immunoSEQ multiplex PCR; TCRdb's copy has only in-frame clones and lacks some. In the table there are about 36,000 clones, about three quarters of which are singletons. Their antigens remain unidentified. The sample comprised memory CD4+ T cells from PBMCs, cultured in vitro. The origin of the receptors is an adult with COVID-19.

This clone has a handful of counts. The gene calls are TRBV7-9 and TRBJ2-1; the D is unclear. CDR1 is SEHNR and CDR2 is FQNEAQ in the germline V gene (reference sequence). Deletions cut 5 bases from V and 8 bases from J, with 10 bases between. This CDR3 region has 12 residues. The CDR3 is CASSLRTYEQFF. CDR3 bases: TGTGCCAGCAGCCTAAGAACCTATGAGCAGTTCTTC.

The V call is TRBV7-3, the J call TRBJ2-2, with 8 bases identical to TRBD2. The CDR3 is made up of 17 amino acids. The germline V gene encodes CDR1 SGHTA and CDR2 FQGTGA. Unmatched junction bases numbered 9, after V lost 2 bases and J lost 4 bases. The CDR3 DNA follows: TGTGCCAGCAGCTTAGGGGTAGCGGGAACCGGCACCGGGGAGCTGTTTTTT. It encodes CASSLGVAGTGTGELFF.

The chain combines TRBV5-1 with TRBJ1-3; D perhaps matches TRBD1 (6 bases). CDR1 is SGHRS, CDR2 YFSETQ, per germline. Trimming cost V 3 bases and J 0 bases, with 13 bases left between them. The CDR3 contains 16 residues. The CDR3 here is CASSSQRGVSGNTIYF. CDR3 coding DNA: TGCGCCAGCAGCTCGCAGAGGGGGGTCTCTGGAAACACCATATATTTT.

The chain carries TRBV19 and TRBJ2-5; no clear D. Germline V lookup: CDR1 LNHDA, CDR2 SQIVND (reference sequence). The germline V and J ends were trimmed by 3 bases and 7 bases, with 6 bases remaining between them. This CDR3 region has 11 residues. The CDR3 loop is CASSISGTQYF. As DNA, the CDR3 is TGTGCCAGTAGTATCTCTGGGACCCAGTACTTC.

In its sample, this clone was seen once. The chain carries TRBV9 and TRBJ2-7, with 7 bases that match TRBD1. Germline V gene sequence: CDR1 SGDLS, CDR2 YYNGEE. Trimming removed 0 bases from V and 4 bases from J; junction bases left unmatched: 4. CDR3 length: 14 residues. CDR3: CASSVGDRLYEQYF. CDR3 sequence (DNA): TGTGCCAGCAGCGTAGGGGACAGACTTTACGAGCAGTACTTC.

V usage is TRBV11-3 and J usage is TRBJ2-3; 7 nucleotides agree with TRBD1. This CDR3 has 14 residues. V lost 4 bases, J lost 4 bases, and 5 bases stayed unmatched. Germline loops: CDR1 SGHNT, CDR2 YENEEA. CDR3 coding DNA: TGTGCCAGCAGCTGGGACAGATTTTCAGATACGCAGTATTTT. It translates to CASSWDRFSDTQYF.

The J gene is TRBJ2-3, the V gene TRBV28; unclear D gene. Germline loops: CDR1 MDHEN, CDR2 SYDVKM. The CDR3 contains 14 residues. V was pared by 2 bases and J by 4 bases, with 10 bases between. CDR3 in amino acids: CASSLVWVSDTQYF. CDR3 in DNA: TGTGCCAGCAGTTTAGTTTGGGTTTCAGATACGCAGTATTTT.

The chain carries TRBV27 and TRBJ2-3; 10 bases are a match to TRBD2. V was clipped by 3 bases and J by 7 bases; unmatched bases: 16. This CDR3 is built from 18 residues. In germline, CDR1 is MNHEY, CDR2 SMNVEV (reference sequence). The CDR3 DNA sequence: TGTGCCAGCAGTTTGGTGGTGATAGCGGGAGGAAAGGCCAATACGCAGTATTTT. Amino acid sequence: CASSLVVIAGGKANTQYF.

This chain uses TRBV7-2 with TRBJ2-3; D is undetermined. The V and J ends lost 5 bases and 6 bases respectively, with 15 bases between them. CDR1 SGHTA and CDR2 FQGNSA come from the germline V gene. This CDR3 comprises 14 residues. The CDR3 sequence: CASSGSRGRDTQYF. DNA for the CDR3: TGTGCCAGCAGCGGGTCGAGAGGCCGGGATACGCAGTATTTT.

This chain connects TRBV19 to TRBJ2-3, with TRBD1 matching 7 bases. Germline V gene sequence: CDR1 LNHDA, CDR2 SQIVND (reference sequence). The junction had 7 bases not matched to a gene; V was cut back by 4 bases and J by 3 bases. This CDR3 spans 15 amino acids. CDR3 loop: CASSRQGWGTDTQYF. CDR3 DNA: TGTGCCAGTAGTAGACAGGGTTGGGGAACAGATACGCAGTATTTT. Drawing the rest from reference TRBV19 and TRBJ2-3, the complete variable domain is DGGITQSPKYLFRKEGQNVTLSCEQNLNHDAMYWYRQDPGQGLRLIYYSQIVNDFQKGDIAEGYSVSREKKESFPLTVTSAQKNPTAFYLCASSRQGWGTDTQYFGPGTRLTVL.

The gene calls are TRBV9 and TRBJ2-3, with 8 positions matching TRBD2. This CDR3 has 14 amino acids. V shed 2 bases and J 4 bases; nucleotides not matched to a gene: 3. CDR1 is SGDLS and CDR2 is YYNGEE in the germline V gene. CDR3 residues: CASSVTSGADTQYF. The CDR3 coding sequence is TGTGCCAGCAGCGTCACTAGCGGTGCAGATACGCAGTATTTT. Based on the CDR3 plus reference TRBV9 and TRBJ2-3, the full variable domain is DSGVTQTPKHLITATGQRVTLRCSPRSGDLSVYWYQQSLDQGLQFLIQYYNGEERAKGNILERFSAQQFPDLHSELNLSSLELGDSALYFCASSVTSGADTQYFGPGTRLTVL.

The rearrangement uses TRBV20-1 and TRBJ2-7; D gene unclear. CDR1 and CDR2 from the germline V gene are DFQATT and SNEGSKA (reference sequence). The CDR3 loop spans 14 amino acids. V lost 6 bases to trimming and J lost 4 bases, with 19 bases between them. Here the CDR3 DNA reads TGCAGTGCAAGTGCCCCGGCGGAAATGTACGAGCAGTACTTC. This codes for CSASAPAEMYEQYF.

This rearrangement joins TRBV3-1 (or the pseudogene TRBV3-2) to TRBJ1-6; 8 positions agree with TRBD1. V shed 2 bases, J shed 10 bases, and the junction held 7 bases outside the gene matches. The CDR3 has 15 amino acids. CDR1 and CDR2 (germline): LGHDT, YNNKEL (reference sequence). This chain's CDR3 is CASSQYDRGSSPLHF. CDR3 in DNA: TGTGCCAGCAGCCAATACGACAGGGGAAGCTCACCCCTCCACTTT.